This TCR beta chain was retrieved from a study of a mutant IDH1 vaccine in newly diagnosed glioma. Study-wide background: The sex distribution of treated patients was around 62% male and around 40% female, with a mean age of 40.4 years. It was radiotherapy, temozolomide, or both that patients received previously, with most receiving both. Study results and limitations: Any relationship between pseudoprogression and changes in top peripheral T cell clonotypes seemed absent.

Germline V gene lookup returns CDR1 SGHAT and CDR2 FQNNGV. Trimming took off 5 bases at V and 5 bases at J, with 12 bases between the two ends. The CDR3 is 13 residues long. With respect to this clone: Its antigen is currently unknown.

Repertoires were generated with immunoSEQ multiplex PCR, while TCRdb's copy carries only in-frame clones and drops some. The table includes about 38,000 clones, about four fifths detected once. As to time point: week 23, last vaccination. Every single dose of the vaccine, 300 ug of mutant IDH1 20-mer peptide, came with topical imiquimod. Donors had new WHO grade 3 or 4 IDH1-mutant, ATRX-lost astrocytomas. The chain joins TRBV11-2 to TRBJ1-2, with D tentatively TRBD1 (5 bases). The clonotype comes from a man aged 40-50 years with glioma. The specimen was PBMCs, collected from a glioma patient whose treatment included an IDH1 peptide vaccine. The CDR3 coding sequence is TGTGCCAGCAGCCGGGGACGGGCGTATGGCTACACCTTC. Translating gives CASSRGRAYGYTF.